This TCR beta chain comes out of a study of cytomegalovirus exposure and HLA in healthy donors. General observations from the study: Cytomegalovirus association was assigned to 170 or so TCR beta chains. In a later analysis, at a false discovery rate of 0.05, 17,000 or so TCR beta sequences matched HLA alleles. Later, an analysis found that common viral pathogens appeared to be linked with several of the most significant clusters.

This clone was detected once. Its target is not known. Primers for the PCR totalled 60 Vbeta and 13 Jbeta. Method: immunoSEQ multiplex PCR; TCRdb's copy keeps in-frame clones and lacks some. Among some 160,000 clones, 80% were seen once, and the ten largest hold roughly 5%. With 1 base clipped from V and 2 bases from J, the junction kept 2 bases outside the gene matches. The CDR3 has 15 amino acids. Germline values: CDR1 KGHSH, CDR2 LQKENI. The clonotype was recovered from a man aged 35 to 55 in good health and CMV-seronegative. The source material was PBMCs. V usage is TRBV18 and J usage is TRBJ1-3; 7 nucleotides align to TRBD1. CDR3 sequence reads: CASSPLGTAGNTIYF. The CDR3 DNA sequence: TGTGCCAGCTCACCACTGGGGACAGCTGGAAACACCATATATTTT.